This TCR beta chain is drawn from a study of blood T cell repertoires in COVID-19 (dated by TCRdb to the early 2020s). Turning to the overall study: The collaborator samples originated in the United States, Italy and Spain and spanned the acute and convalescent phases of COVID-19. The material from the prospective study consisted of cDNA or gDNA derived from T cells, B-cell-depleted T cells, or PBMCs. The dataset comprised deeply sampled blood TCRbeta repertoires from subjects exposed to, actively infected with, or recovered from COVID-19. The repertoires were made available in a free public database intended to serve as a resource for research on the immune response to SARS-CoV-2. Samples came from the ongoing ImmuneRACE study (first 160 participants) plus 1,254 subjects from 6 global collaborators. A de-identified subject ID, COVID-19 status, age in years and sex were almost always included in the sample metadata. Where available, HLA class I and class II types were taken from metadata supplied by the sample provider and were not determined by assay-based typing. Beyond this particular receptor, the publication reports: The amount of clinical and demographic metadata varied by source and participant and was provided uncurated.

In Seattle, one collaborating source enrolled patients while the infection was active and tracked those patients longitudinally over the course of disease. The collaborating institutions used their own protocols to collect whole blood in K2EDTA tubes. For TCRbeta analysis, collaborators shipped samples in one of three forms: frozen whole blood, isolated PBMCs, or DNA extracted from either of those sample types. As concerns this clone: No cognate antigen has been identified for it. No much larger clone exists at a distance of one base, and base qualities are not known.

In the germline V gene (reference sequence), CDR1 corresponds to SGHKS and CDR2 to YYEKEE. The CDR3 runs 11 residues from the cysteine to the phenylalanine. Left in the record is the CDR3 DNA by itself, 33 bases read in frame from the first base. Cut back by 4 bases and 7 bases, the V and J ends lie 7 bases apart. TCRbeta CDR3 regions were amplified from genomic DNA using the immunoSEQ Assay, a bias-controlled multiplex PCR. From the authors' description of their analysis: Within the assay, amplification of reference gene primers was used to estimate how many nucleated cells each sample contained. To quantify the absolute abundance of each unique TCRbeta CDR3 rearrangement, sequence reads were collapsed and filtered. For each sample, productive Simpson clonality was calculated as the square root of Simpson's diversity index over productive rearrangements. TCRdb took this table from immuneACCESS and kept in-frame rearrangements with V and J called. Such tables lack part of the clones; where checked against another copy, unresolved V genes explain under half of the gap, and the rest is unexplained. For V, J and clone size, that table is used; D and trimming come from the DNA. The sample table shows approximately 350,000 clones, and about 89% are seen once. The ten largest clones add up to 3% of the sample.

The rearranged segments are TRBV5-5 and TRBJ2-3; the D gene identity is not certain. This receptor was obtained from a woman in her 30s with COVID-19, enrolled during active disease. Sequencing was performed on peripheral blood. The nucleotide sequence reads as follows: TGTGCCAGCAGCAACCTAAATACGCAGTATTTT. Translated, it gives CASSNLNTQYF.